Listed below are T cell receptor beta chains from one sample, sequenced in a study of T cell responses to AZD1222 COVID-19 vaccine. Assay: immunoSEQ multiplex PCR; the TCRdb copy retains only in-frame clones and omits some. The sample has approximately 120,000 clones; approximately 82% are singletons. The source was peripheral blood, collected 28 days after the second AZD1222 dose. Source of these receptors: an adult who received the AZD1222 COVID-19 vaccine. Both conserved end residues are part of each CDR3. Fields, in order: J gene, V gene, CDR3 protein.

TRBJ2-1,TRBV27,CASGQPVKQFF
TRBJ1-5,TRBV15,CATSGSLGNQPQHF
TRBJ1-4,TRBV7-9,CASSLANEKLFF
TRBJ1-4,TRBV7-2,CASSLGGPYTTNEKLFF
TRBJ1-2,TRBV6-5,CASSYSTAGFYGYTF
TRBJ1-2,TRBV10-3,CAISAGDGYTF
TRBJ1-2,TRBV6-2/TRBV6-3,CASSWTAYGYTF
TRBJ1-2,TRBV9,CASSPLGYGYTF
TRBJ1-1,TRBV19,CASSRKPGRGMNTEAFF
TRBJ2-1,TRBV9,CASTYSGRGTYNEQFF
TRBJ1-1,TRBV9,CASSPSTGNTEAFF
TRBJ1-1,TRBV5-1,CASSLARTVNTEAFF
TRBJ2-3,TRBV11-3,CASSSGTGGDTQYF
TRBJ1-4,TRBV5-4,CASSQTGNANEKLFF
TRBJ2-1,TRBV5-5,CASSLGQLNEQFF
TRBJ1-1,TRBV2,CATPKQGDTEAFF
TRBJ2-3,TRBV20-1,CSASWLGNTQYF
TRBJ2-3,TRBV7-9,CASSSNIPGVRDTQYF
TRBJ1-3,TRBV4-3,CASSQETTIYF
TRBJ2-4,TRBV3-1/TRBV3-2,CASSRSHGQGRWDIQYF
TRBJ2-1,TRBV7-2,CASSLTTGNNEQFF
TRBJ1-1,TRBV5-1,CASSQGTYTEAFF
TRBJ1-5,TRBV19,CASSIRHGYSNQPQHF
TRBJ2-5,TRBV13,CASSLGQETQYF
TRBJ1-6,TRBV4-1,CASSSRGGQNNSPLHF
TRBJ2-2,TRBV7-6,CASSLVVGGATGELFF
TRBJ1-6,TRBV28,CASGPRDRINSPLHF
TRBJ2-3,TRBV11-2,CASSLGLARTDTQYF
TRBJ1-6,TRBV4-3,CASSQDARQGSPLHF
TRBJ2-7,TRBV7-9,CASSLSVTYEQYF
TRBJ1-4,TRBV30,CAWSTRRGEKLFF
TRBJ2-7,TRBV19,CASSRGNPLWDEQYF
TRBJ1-2,TRBV11-2,CASSSLQGADYGYTF
TRBJ2-7,TRBV19,CASSISIRDSYEQYF
TRBJ1-6,TRBV7-9,CASSFTGGGSSPLHF
TRBJ1-2,TRBV19,CASSRGGTNYGYTF
TRBJ2-7,TRBV5-1,CASSPIVSYEQYF
TRBJ2-7,TRBV12-3/TRBV12-4,CASSRDGYEQYF
TRBJ2-1,TRBV5-1,CASSLTTVGNEQFF
TRBJ1-6,TRBV20-1,CSASIPGLNSPLHF
TRBJ1-4,TRBV19,CASSIQLATNEKLFF
TRBJ2-5,TRBV5-6,CASSLAGGGQETQYF
TRBJ1-5,TRBV3-1/TRBV3-2,CASSQDPQSDQPQHF
TRBJ2-2,TRBV7-8,CASSLGSRGPTGELFF
TRBJ2-2,TRBV2,CASGGDTNTGELFF
TRBJ1-3,TRBV25-1,CASSDGQGGNTIYF
TRBJ1-1,TRBV19,CASSVGRGQGNTEAFF
TRBJ2-1,TRBV12-3/TRBV12-4,CASSFFDEQFF
TRBJ1-2,TRBV19,CASSREVARYTF
TRBJ1-6,TRBV4-1,CASSQDFGQENSPLHF
TRBJ2-5,TRBV5-4,CASRKAGGEETQYF
TRBJ1-5,TRBV11-2,CASSLAQGGHQPQHF